This passage covers 8 T cell receptor beta chains from one sample sequenced in a study of neoadjuvant anti-PD-1 for oral cavity cancer. TCRdb keeps only in-frame clones here, not all; method: immunoSEQ multiplex PCR. The table includes about 72,000 clones, about four fifths detected once. The specimen was PBMCs, collected before nivolumab (anti-PD-1) treatment. All receptors come from a person between 40 and 80 years old with oral cavity squamous cell carcinoma.

The chain is built from TRBV6-6 and TRBJ2-7; tentative D call: TRBD1 (6 bases). The germline gives CDR1 MNHNY, CDR2 SVGAGI (reference sequence). This CDR3 contains 15 residues. V lost 2 bases and J lost 0, with 11 bases in between. In DNA, the CDR3 is TGTGCCAGCAGTTACGCCCCACAGGGCTCCTACGAGCAGTACTTC. This gives the protein CASSYAPQGSYEQYF.

The chain has TRBV7-3 and TRBJ2-2; 9 bases map to TRBD2. The CDR3 contains 16 residues. Germline CDR1 SGHTA, CDR2 FQGTGA. V shed 5 bases and J 2 bases; nucleotides not matched to a gene: 6. This CDR3 is CASSPAGGFNTGELFF. The CDR3 nucleotides read TGTGCCAGCAGCCCCGCGGGGGGGTTTAACACCGGGGAGCTGTTTTTT.

This chain uses TRBV2 with TRBJ1-1; 8 nucleotides align to TRBD1. Germline V CDR1 and CDR2: SNHLY, FYNNEI. Trimming took 3 bases from V and 7 from J; bases not matched to a gene: 4. The CDR3 has 13 amino acids. The CDR3 is CASSDQGAGEAFF. CDR3 nucleotide sequence: TGTGCCAGCAGTGACCAGGGGGCGGGTGAAGCTTTCTTT.

V usage is TRBV5-4 and J usage is TRBJ2-7; possible D gene TRBD1, 5 bases. The CDR3 is 15 amino acids. Germline loops: CDR1 SGHNT, CDR2 YYREEE (reference sequence). Trimming pared 2 bases from V and 6 bases from J, leaving 18 bases between. The CDR3 loop is CASSFRAGFNPEQYF. In DNA form, the CDR3 reads TGTGCCAGCAGCTTCCGCGCAGGGTTTAATCCCGAGCAGTACTTC.

The V call is TRBV30, the J call TRBJ2-2, with D maybe TRBD2 (6 bases). The germline CDR1 and CDR2 sequences are GTSNPN and SVGIG (reference sequence). This CDR3 spans 13 amino acids. V lost 4 bases and J 8 bases, leaving 14 bases between the germline ends. CDR3 loop: CAWKSLREGELFF. The CDR3 nucleotides are TGTGCCTGGAAGAGTCTTCGGGAGGGGGAGCTGTTTTTT. The variable domain in full, completed from reference TRBV30 and TRBJ2-2, reads SQTIHQWPATLVQPVGSPLSLECTVEGTSNPNLYWYRQAAGRGLQLLFYSVGIGQISSEVPQNLSASRPQDRQFILSSKKLLLSDSGFYLCAWKSLREGELFFGEGSRLTVL.

This clone was seen only a few times. This sequence joins TRBV5-1 and TRBJ1-5; possible D gene TRBD1, 6 bases. The CDR3 totals 14 residues. The V gene's germline CDR1 is SGHRS and CDR2 YFSETQ. The V end lost 3 bases, the J end lost 4 bases, and 11 bases lay between the germline ends. CDR3 protein: CASSWGAVNQPQHF. CDR3 sequence (DNA): TGCGCCAGCAGCTGGGGGGCGGTGAATCAGCCCCAGCATTTT. The complete variable domain, with remaining parts taken from reference TRBV5-1 and TRBJ1-5, reads KAGVTQTPRYLIKTRGQQVTLSCSPISGHRSVSWYQQTPGQGLQFLFEYFSETQRNKGNFPGRFSGRQFSNSRSEMNVSTLELGDSALYLCASSWGAVNQPQHFGDGTRLSIL.

The rearrangement uses TRBV14 and TRBJ2-7, with D possibly being TRBD1 or TRBD2 (6 bases each). Germline CDR1 is SGHDN and CDR2 is FVKESK. The CDR3 loop spans 15 amino acids. V lost 2 bases and J 4 bases, leaving 15 bases between the germline ends. CDR3: CASSQLDSGLYEQYF. Written as DNA, the CDR3 is TGTGCCAGCAGCCAACTGGACAGCGGGTTGTACGAGCAGTACTTC.

The chain combines TRBV27 with TRBJ2-4; D is unclear. The germline V gene encodes CDR1 MNHEY and CDR2 SMNVEV (reference sequence). The CDR3 extends over 15 amino acids. Trimming pared 4 bases from V and 5 bases from J, leaving 15 bases between. The CDR3: CASSSYPQTQNIQYF. In DNA, the CDR3 is TGTGCCAGCAGTTCGTACCCCCAAACCCAAAACATTCAGTACTTC.